This T cell receptor beta chain was documented in a study of T cell changes during pregnancy in multiple sclerosis. Produced via immunoSEQ multiplex PCR; TCRdb's table is partial and in-frame only. The sample consists of roughly 43,000 clones, under 95% of them appearing once. This clonotype originated in a female donor with multiple sclerosis, enrolled in a pregnancy study. This sample comprised CD4+ T cells from peripheral blood mononuclear cells, obtained in the third trimester of pregnancy.

CDR3 in amino acids: CASSSQTLGANVLTF. The CDR3 region has the DNA TGTGCCAGCAGCTCTCAAACTCTTGGGGCCAACGTCCTGACTTTC. The V and J genes are TRBV7-8 and TRBJ2-6; D ambiguous. The CDR3 loop spans 15 amino acids. Germline V gene sequence: CDR1 SGHVS, CDR2 FQNEAQ. The ends were cut back, 4 bases at V and 3 bases at J, with 10 bases in the middle.